Below are 20 T cell receptor beta chains sequenced from a single sample in a study of beta chain features in type 1 diabetes. Antigen specificity for these receptors is unknown. Every bit of the isolated RNA underwent reverse transcription, so sequencing read expressed TCRB transcripts. Data came from immunoSEQ multiplex PCR; TCRdb stores just in-frame clones and leaves some out. The sample has about 300,000 clones, roughly 14% seen once. Study results and limitations: Shorter TCRB CDR3s, moderately but significantly so, were found in Type 1 diabetes patients in all four CD4+ subsets.

Sequenced input: naive CD4+ T cells from blood. These TCRs come from a woman between 18 and 29 years old with type 1 diabetes.

The chain couples TRBV4-3 to TRBJ2-7; 8 bases agree with TRBD1. The germline CDR1 and CDR2 sequences are LGHNA and YSLEER. The CDR3 spans 16 residues. With V trimmed by 0 bases and J by 5 bases, 9 bases remained unmatched. CDR3 residues: CASSQDGGQGGDEQYV. In DNA form, the CDR3 reads TGCGCCAGCAGCCAAGATGGCGGACAGGGTGGGGACGAGCAGTACGTC.

This clone was seen more than once but under ten times. The chain recombines TRBV28 with TRBJ2-1; a weak D match, TRBD2 (5 bases). The V gene lost 4 bases and the J gene lost 0 bases, with 10 bases spanning the gap. This CDR3 is 15 amino acids long. The germline gives CDR1 MDHEN, CDR2 SYDVKM. In DNA, the CDR3 is TGTGCCAGCAGTTCCCTAGAGGGCTCCTACAATGAGCAGTTCTTC. As protein: CASSSLEGSYNEQFF.

The chain carries TRBV18 and TRBJ2-7; TRBD2 matches at 11 bases. The CDR3 extends over 15 amino acids. Germline CDR1 reads KGHSH; CDR2 reads LQKENI. The trim removed 1 base at V and 4 bases at J, leaving 3 bases unmatched. CDR3 DNA: TGTGCCAGCTCACCACTTGGGACTAGCGGATACGAGCAGTACGTC. This translates into CASSPLGTSGYEQYV.

This chain joins TRBV5-1 and TRBJ1-2, with 7 bases fitting TRBD1. J lost 0 bases, V lost 4 bases, and 3 bases had no gene match. The V gene's germline CDR1 is SGHRS and CDR2 YFSETQ. This CDR3 is 14 amino acids long. In DNA, the CDR3 is TGCGCCAGCAGCCCAGGGGGTCCTAACTATGGCTACACCTTC. Encoded protein: CASSPGGPNYGYTF.

This chain links TRBV18 with TRBJ1-1, with D unclear. CDR3 length: 16 residues. Trimming shortened V by 3 bases and J by 3 bases, and 17 bases separated the two germline ends. Germline CDR1 reads KGHSH; CDR2 reads LQKENI. The CDR3 reads CASSPRVNHGDTEAFF. Written as DNA, the CDR3 is TGTGCCAGCTCACCCCGGGTGAACCACGGGGACACTGAAGCTTTCTTT. The full variable domain, its missing parts supplied by reference TRBV18 and TRBJ1-1, is NAGVMQNPRHLVRRRGQEARLRCSPMKGHSHVYWYRQLPEEGLKFMVYLQKENIIDESGMPKERFSAEFPKEGPSILRIQQVVRGDSAAYFCASSPRVNHGDTEAFFGQGTRLTVV.

This clone came up a few times. J is TRBJ2-1 and V is TRBV30; 11 positions agree with TRBD2. Losses at the gene ends were 4 bases for V and 4 bases for J; bases not matched to a gene: 3. The CDR3 is 14 residues long. Germline CDR1 GTSNPN, CDR2 SVGIG (reference sequence). The CDR3 nucleotides read TGTGCCTGGACAGGGACTAGCGGTTACAATGAGCAGTTCTTC. Translated, it gives CAWTGTSGYNEQFF. The complete variable domain, with remaining parts taken from reference TRBV30 and TRBJ2-1, reads SQTIHQWPATLVQPVGSPLSLECTVEGTSNPNLYWYRQAAGRGLQLLFYSVGIGQISSEVPQNLSASRPQDRQFILSSKKLLLSDSGFYLCAWTGTSGYNEQFFGPGTRLTVL.

This chain links TRBV5-4 with TRBJ2-1; TRBD2 matches at 8 bases. Per the germline V gene, CDR1 is SGHNT and CDR2 is YYREEE (reference sequence). The CDR3 totals 15 residues. The V and J ends lost 1 base and 7 bases, in that order; junction bases with no gene match: 7. The CDR3, as DNA: TGTGCCAGCAGCTTGTACGGGAGGGCCCAGAATGAGCAGTTCTTC. Its protein is CASSLYGRAQNEQFF.

This clone was detected a few times. CDR3: CASSLQRNYGYTF. For the CDR3, the DNA is TGTGCCAGCAGTTTACAGCGTAACTATGGCTACACCTTC. V is TRBV28 and J is TRBJ1-2, with D uncertain. The CDR3 runs to 13 residues. The germline V gene encodes CDR1 MDHEN and CDR2 SYDVKM. V was cut by 2 bases and J by 1 base, with 5 bases left in between.

The chain has TRBV30 and TRBJ1-3, with 10 bases that match TRBD1. V lost 8 bases and J lost 0; bases outside the gene matches: 4. This CDR3 spans 14 amino acids. Germline V CDR1 and CDR2: GTSNPN, SVGIG (reference sequence). The CDR3 spells CAGDRGLSGNTIYF. The DNA for the CDR3 is TGTGCCGGTGACAGGGGGCTCTCTGGAAACACCATATATTTT.

This clone was seen a handful of times. The rearrangement uses TRBV29-1 and TRBJ1-1, with D unclear. The CDR3 consists of 14 residues. Germline V gene sequence: CDR1 SQVTM, CDR2 ANQGSEA. The V gene lost 7 bases and the J gene lost 5 bases, with 20 bases spanning the gap. The CDR3 here is CSGSRLGYVTEAFF. In DNA, the CDR3 is TGCAGCGGTTCCCGCCTAGGATACGTTACTGAAGCTTTCTTT.

This chain connects TRBV2 to TRBJ2-1; 8 nucleotides align to TRBD1. The ends lost 8 bases at V and 9 bases at J; junction bases unmatched: 12. In germline, CDR1 is SNHLY, CDR2 FYNNEI. This CDR3 spans 14 amino acids. CDR3 protein: CASCGTGLILEQFF. The CDR3 DNA reads as TGTGCCAGCTGCGGGACAGGCCTTATCCTTGAGCAGTTCTTC.

V usage is TRBV5-4 and J usage is TRBJ2-1; maybe TRBD2 (5 bases). Germline lookup yields CDR1 SGHNT and CDR2 YYREEE (reference sequence). Trimming left V 2 bases short and J 5 bases short, with 11 bases between. This CDR3 is 14 amino acids long. The CDR3 sequence is CASSLGSENNEQFF. CDR3 DNA: TGTGCCAGCAGCTTAGGGAGTGAGAACAATGAGCAGTTCTTC.

The chain recombines TRBV29-1 with TRBJ2-7, with TRBD1 matching over 7 bases. J was trimmed by 3 bases and V by 1 base; bases with no gene match: 6. The germline gives CDR1 SQVTM, CDR2 ANQGSEA. The CDR3 sequence is 14 residues long. As DNA, the CDR3 is TGCAGCGTTGAAGGACAGGGCCGTCTCTACGAGCAGTACGTC. Translating gives CSVEGQGRLYEQYV.

A few counts support this clone. Here the CDR3 reads CASSLSTAQETQYF. The CDR3 DNA reads TGCGCCAGCAGCTTGTCGACAGCCCAAGAGACCCAGTACTTC. This chain links TRBV5-1 with TRBJ2-5, with D perhaps TRBD1 (5 bases). Deletions cut 1 base from V and 1 base from J, with 8 bases between. The CDR3 loop spans 14 amino acids. Germline CDR1 SGHRS, CDR2 YFSETQ.

The chain is built from TRBV30 and TRBJ1-5; D call uncertain. CDR1 is GTSNPN and CDR2 is SVGIG in the germline V gene (reference sequence). The CDR3 spans 14 residues. The ends were cut back, 2 bases at V and 6 bases at J, with 14 bases in the middle. DNA for the CDR3: TGTGCCTGGAGTTCCAACCGCGGAGCTCAGCCCCAGCATTTT. The encoded protein is CAWSSNRGAQPQHF.

This clone was seen a few times. The V gene is TRBV23-1, the J gene TRBJ2-7; tentative D call: TRBD1 (6 bases). TRBV23-1 is assigned to the ORF class and has an uncertain function. The CDR3 runs 16 residues. V lost 2 bases and J 0 bases, leaving 14 bases between the germline ends. The CDR3 DNA reads as TGCGCCAGCAGTCAAAAGGACAGTAAAAGCTCCTACGAGCAGTACGTC. Encoded protein: CASSQKDSKSSYEQYV.

This clone has a handful of counts. J is TRBJ2-4 and V is TRBV28; TRBD1 might be the D (6 bases). The germline V gene encodes CDR1 MDHEN and CDR2 SYDVKM. V shed 5 bases and J shed 5 bases, with 19 bases lying between them. The CDR3 length is 16 residues. The CDR3 nucleotides read TGTGCCAGCAGTCCAAGACAGGCTAAGACCCAAAACATTCAGTACTTC. Translating gives CASSPRQAKTQNIQYF. Filled out from reference TRBV28 and TRBJ2-4, the complete variable domain reads DVKVTQSSRYLVKRTGEKVFLECVQDMDHENMFWYRQDPGLGLRLIYFSYDVKMKEKGDIPEGYSVSREKKERFSLILESASTNQTSMYLCASSPRQAKTQNIQYFGAGTRLSVL.

The rearrangement links TRBV10-1 to TRBJ2-1; TRBD2 matches at 13 bases. The V gene end was trimmed by 3 bases and the J gene end by 5 bases; junction bases not matched to a gene: 1. CDR3 length equals 15 residues. Looked up from germline, CDR1 is WNHNN and CDR2 is SYGVQD (reference sequence). The CDR3 DNA reads TGCGCCAGCAGTGAAGGGACTAGCGGGAACAATGAGCAGTTCTTC. Translated, it gives CASSEGTSGNNEQFF.

The rearrangement uses TRBV21-1 and TRBJ2-5; the table gives TRBD1 as D, unverified against the DNA. TRBV21-1 is described as a pseudogene. The CDR3 has 16 residues. The CDR3 bases are TGTGCCAGCAGCACCAAACGGGACACCCCCCAAGAGACCCAGTACTTC. Its protein is CASSTKRDTPQETQYF.

V gene TRBV7-2 combines with J gene TRBJ2-2; 10 positions match TRBD2. Germline CDR1 SGHTA, CDR2 FQGNSA. V lost 10 bases, J lost 4 bases, and 18 bases stayed unmatched. The CDR3 sequence is 18 residues long. CDR3 sequence reads: CANSPLLLAGVSTGELFF. The CDR3 DNA sequence: TGTGCCAACTCCCCCTTACTCCTAGCGGGAGTGAGCACCGGGGAGCTGTTTTTT.